Below are 6 T cell receptor beta chains sequenced from a single sample in a study of siplizumab effects on memory and regulatory T cells. Measured with immunoSEQ multiplex PCR; TCRdb has only the in-frame clones, and not every one. This repertoire shows roughly 69,000 clones, around four fifths found once; its top ten account for approximately 3.4%. Sequencing input: memory CD4+ T cells sorted from blood. These receptors came from a human donor in good health.

This sequence joins TRBV5-1 and TRBJ2-1; D unresolved. Germline assignment: CDR1 SGHRS and CDR2 YFSETQ. This CDR3 has 14 amino acids. Trimming shortened V by 1 base and J by 0 bases, and 5 bases separated the two germline ends. CDR3 in DNA: TGCGCCAGCAGCTTGCGGAGCTCCTACAATGAGCAGTTCTTC. Amino acid sequence: CASSLRSSYNEQFF.

On this clone itself: Distinct nucleotide sequences in the sample also encode this CDR3. The chain employs TRBV15 and TRBJ2-7; no clear D. Deletions cut 0 bases from V and 4 bases from J, with 4 bases between. The germline V gene encodes CDR1 LNHNV and CDR2 YYDKDF (reference sequence). The CDR3 sequence is 12 residues long. The CDR3 DNA follows: TGTGCCACCAGCAGAGACCATTACGAGCAGTACTTC. Translating gives CATSRDHYEQYF.

This clone was seen more than once but under ten times. V gene TRBV5-1 combines with J gene TRBJ1-3; no firm D call. This CDR3 spans 13 amino acids. V gave up 0 bases and J gave up 4 bases, with 5 bases separating them. Per the germline V gene, CDR1 is SGHRS and CDR2 is YFSETQ. CDR3 residues: CASSLDLGNTIYF. The CDR3 bases are TGCGCCAGCAGCTTGGACCTAGGAAACACCATATATTTT.

The CDR3: CASSPVRLAVGNEQFF. Written as DNA, the CDR3 is TGTGCCAGCAGCCCCGTAAGACTAGCGGTTGGGAATGAGCAGTTCTTC. This chain uses TRBV5-4 with TRBJ2-1; 9 bases align to TRBD2. CDR3 length: 16 amino acids. The V segment lost 4 bases and the J segment 7 bases; nucleotides outside the gene matches: 12. CDR1 is SGHNT and CDR2 is YYREEE in the germline V gene (reference sequence).

This rearrangement joins TRBV5-1 to TRBJ1-2; D not resolved. V was clipped by 7 bases and J by 4 bases, with 20 bases between them. The CDR3 is made up of 15 amino acids. Germline values: CDR1 SGHRS, CDR2 YFSETQ. The CDR3 nucleotides read TGCGCCAGCCCAGCTACGGTTCGAAAGACCTATGGCTACACCTTC. Amino acid sequence: CASPATVRKTYGYTF.

The chain links TRBV4-1 to TRBJ1-5, with TRBD1 as a possible D gene (5 bases). V lost 2 bases to trimming and J lost 1 base, with 15 bases between them. This CDR3 contains 17 residues. Germline loops: CDR1 MGHRA, CDR2 YSYEKL. The CDR3 nucleotides read TGCGCCAGCAGCCAAATTTCCGGGACCGTAAGCAATCAGCCCCAGCATTTT. As protein: CASSQISGTVSNQPQHF.